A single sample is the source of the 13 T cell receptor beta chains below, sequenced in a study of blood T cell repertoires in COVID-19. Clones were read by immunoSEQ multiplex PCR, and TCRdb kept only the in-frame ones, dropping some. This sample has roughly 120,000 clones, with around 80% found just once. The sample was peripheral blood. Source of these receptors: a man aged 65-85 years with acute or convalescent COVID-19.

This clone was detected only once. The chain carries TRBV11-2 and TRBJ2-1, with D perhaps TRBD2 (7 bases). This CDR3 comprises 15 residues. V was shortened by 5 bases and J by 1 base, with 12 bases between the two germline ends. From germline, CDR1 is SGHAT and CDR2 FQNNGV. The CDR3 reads CASSRGGLSYNEQFF. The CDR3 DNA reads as TGTGCCAGCAGCCGCGGGGGCCTTTCCTACAATGAGCAGTTCTTC.

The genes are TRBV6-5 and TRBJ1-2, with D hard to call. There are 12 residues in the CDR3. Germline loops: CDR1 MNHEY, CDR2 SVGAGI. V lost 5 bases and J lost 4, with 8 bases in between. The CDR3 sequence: CASSPRGYGYTF. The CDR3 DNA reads TGTGCCAGCAGTCCCCGGGGCTATGGCTACACCTTC.

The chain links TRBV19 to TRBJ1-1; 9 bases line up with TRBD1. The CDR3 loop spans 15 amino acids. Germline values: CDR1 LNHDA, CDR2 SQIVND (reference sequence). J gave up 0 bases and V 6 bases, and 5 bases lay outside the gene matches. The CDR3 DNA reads TGTGCCAGTAGCCTCGGACAGGGGCTGAACACTGAAGCTTTCTTT. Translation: CASSLGQGLNTEAFF.

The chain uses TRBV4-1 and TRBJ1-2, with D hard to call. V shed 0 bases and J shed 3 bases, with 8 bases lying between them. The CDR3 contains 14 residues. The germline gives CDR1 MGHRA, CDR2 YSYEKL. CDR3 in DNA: TGCGCCAGCAGCCAAGACCCTACCTACTATGGCTACACCTTC. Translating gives CASSQDPTYYGYTF.

As DNA, the CDR3 is TGTGCCAGCAGTGGCGACAGCCGGGCTGGGCCCCTCCACTTT. Encoded protein: CASSGDSRAGPLHF. V is TRBV2 and J is TRBJ1-6; D is perhaps TRBD1 (5 bases). The CDR3 has 14 amino acids. Germline V gives CDR1 SNHLY, CDR2 FYNNEI. The ends were cut back, 4 bases at V and 13 bases at J, with 17 bases in the middle.

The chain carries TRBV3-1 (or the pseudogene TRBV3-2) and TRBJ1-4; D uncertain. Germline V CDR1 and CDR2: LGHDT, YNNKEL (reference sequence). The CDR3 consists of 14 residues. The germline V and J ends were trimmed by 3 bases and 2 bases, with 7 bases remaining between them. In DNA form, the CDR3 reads TGTGCCAGCAGCCAGGAGCAGACTAATGAAAAACTGTTTTTT. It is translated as CASSQEQTNEKLFF.

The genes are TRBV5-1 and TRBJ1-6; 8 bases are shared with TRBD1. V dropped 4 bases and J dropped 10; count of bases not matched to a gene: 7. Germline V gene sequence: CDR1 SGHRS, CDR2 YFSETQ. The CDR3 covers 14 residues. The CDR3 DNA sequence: TGCGCCAGCAGCGACCAGGGGGCGAACTCACCCCTCCACTTT. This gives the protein CASSDQGANSPLHF. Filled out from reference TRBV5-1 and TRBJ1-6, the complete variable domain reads KAGVTQTPRYLIKTRGQQVTLSCSPISGHRSVSWYQQTPGQGLQFLFEYFSETQRNKGNFPGRFSGRQFSNSRSEMNVSTLELGDSALYLCASSDQGANSPLHFGNGTRLTVT.

The CDR3 loop reads CASWDGDMGTDTQYF. DNA of the CDR3: TGTGCCAGCTGGGACGGGGACATGGGCACAGATACGCAGTATTTT. The chain joins TRBV18 to TRBJ2-3; D is perhaps TRBD1 (6 bases). CDR1 KGHSH and CDR2 LQKENI come from the germline V gene. The V gene lost 7 bases and the J gene lost 1 base, with 15 bases spanning the gap. CDR3 size: 15 residues.

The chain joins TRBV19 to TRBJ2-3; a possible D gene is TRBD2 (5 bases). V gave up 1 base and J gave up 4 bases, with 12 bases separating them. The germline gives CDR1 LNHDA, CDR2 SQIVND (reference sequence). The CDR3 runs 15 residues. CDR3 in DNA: TGTGCCAGTAGTATAGCTCCTAGCCAGGCAGATACGCAGTATTTT. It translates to CASSIAPSQADTQYF.

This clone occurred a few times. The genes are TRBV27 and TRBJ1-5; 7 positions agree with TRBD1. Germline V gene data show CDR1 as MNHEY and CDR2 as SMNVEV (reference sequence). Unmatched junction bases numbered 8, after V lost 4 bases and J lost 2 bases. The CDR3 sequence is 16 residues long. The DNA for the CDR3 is TGTGCCAGCAGTTCAGGGGGTTTGGGTGGCAATCAGCCCCAGCATTTT. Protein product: CASSSGGLGGNQPQHF.

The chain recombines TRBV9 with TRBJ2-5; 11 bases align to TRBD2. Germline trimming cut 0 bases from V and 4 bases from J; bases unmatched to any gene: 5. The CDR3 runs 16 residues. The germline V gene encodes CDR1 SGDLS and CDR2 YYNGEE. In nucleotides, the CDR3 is TGTGCCAGCAGCGTAGACGGTAGCGGGAGGGGAGAGACCCAGTACTTC. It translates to CASSVDGSGRGETQYF.

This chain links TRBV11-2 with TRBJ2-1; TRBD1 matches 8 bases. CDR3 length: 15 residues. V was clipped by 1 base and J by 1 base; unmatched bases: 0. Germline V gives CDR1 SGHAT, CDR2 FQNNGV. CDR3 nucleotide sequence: TGTGCCAGCAGCTTAGGACAGGGGTCCTACAATGAGCAGTTCTTC. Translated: CASSLGQGSYNEQFF. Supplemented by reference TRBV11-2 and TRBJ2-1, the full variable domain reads EAGVAQSPRYKIIEKRQSVAFWCNPISGHATLYWYQQILGQGPKLLIQFQNNGVVDDSQLPKDRFSAERLKGVDSTLKIQPAKLEDSAVYLCASSLGQGSYNEQFFGPGTRLTVL.

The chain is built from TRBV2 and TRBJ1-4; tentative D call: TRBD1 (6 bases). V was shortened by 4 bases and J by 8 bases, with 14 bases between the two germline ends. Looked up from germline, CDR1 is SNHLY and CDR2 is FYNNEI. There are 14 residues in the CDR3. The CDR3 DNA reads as TGTGCCAGCAGTGCAAACCAGGGGTGGGAAAAACTGTTTTTT. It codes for CASSANQGWEKLFF.